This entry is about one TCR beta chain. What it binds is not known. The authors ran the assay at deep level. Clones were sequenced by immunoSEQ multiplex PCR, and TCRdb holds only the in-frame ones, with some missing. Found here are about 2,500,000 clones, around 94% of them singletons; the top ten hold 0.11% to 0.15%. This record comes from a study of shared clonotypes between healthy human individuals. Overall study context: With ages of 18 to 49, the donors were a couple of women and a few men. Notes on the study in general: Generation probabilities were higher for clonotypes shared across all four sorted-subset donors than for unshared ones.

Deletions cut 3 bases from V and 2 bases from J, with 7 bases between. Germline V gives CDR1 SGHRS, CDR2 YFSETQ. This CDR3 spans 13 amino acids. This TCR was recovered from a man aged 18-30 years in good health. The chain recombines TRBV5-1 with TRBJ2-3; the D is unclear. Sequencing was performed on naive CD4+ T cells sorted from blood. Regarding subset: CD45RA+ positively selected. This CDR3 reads CASSSLTTDTQYF. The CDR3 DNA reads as TGCGCCAGCAGCTCCCTGACCACAGATACGCAGTATTTT.